This TCR beta chain was documented in a study of T-cell reconstitution after alpha-beta-depleted transplantation in children. Unique molecular identifiers were incorporated during preparation of the TCRbeta library. TCRdb redid the calling of the PCR reads with MiXCR, one entry per CDR3 protein. Of 700,000 to 950,000 distinct CDR3 sequences listed, less than 20% are singletons. This clonotype occurred many times. Its antigen is as yet unknown. Findings of the study overall: Reports say that about two months after transplant, the alpha-beta T cells came out of several hundred graft clones that had expanded. At the one-year point after transplant, T-cell counts and TCRbeta diversity were found to come mostly from T cells that had been newly produced.

V gave up 7 bases and J gave up 3 bases, with 15 bases separating them. The CDR3 is 13 amino acids. CDR1 is DFQATT and CDR2 is SNEGSKA in the germline V gene (reference sequence). This sequence joins TRBV20-1 and TRBJ2-5; D could derive from TRBD1 or TRBD2 (5 bases each). This clonotype was obtained from a male patient younger than 18 who had a stem cell transplant for acute lymphoblastic leukemia, so the T cells may come from the graft donor. Specimen: PBMCs, mostly from graft donor cells, collected 360 days after TCRalphabeta/CD19-depleted stem cell transplant. In DNA form, the CDR3 reads TGCAGTGTTTGGTTTGGGGGTAAAGAGACCCAGTACTTC. Its protein is CSVWFGGKETQYF.